The 2 T cell receptor beta chains below were found in one sample sequenced in a study of blood T cell repertoires in COVID-19 (dated by TCRdb to about 2020). The library came from the immunoSEQ multiplex PCR assay. The immuneACCESS repertoire file appears here via TCRdb, limited to in-frame rearrangements. These files lack a portion of the clones; in checked studies, under half of the deficit traces to unresolved V genes, and the cause of the others is not known. The sample table shows under 450,000 clones, and about 80% are seen once. The leading ten clones occupy about 1.2% of the sample. The material sequenced was peripheral blood. These receptors were collected from a human donor with acute or convalescent COVID-19. The donor label of this sample is uncertain.

This clone occurred once. The chain is built from TRBV11-2 and TRBJ1-1, with 10 bases identical to TRBD1. The CDR3 contains 17 residues. Germline CDR1 and CDR2: SGHAT and FQNNGV. V shed 5 bases and J 5 bases; nucleotides not matched to a gene: 14. The CDR3 reads CASSPKTGGGVGTEAFF. In nucleotides, the CDR3 is TGTGCCAGCAGCCCGAAGACAGGGGGCGGCGTAGGTACTGAAGCTTTCTTT. Full variable domain (missing parts from reference TRBV11-2 and TRBJ1-1): EAGVAQSPRYKIIEKRQSVAFWCNPISGHATLYWYQQILGQGPKLLIQFQNNGVVDDSQLPKDRFSAERLKGVDSTLKIQPAKLEDSAVYLCASSPKTGGGVGTEAFFGQGTRLTVV.

The V call is TRBV20-1, the J call TRBJ1-1, with a possible D match to TRBD1 (6 bases). Germline V gene sequence: CDR1 DFQATT, CDR2 SNEGSKA (reference sequence). This CDR3 has 14 amino acids. V shed 6 bases and J shed 1 base, with 15 bases lying between them. The CDR3 loop is CSASFRGGNTEAFF. Written as DNA, the CDR3 is TGCAGTGCGAGTTTCAGGGGCGGGAACACTGAAGCTTTCTTT.